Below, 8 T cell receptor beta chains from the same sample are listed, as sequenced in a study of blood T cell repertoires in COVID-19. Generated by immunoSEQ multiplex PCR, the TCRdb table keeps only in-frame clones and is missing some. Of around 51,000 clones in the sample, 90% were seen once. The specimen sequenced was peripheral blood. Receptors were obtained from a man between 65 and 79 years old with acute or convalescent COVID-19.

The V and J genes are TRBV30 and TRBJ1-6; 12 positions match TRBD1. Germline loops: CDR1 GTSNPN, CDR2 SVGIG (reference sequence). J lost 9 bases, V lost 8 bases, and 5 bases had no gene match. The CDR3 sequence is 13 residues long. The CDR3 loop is CAGGQGARSPLHF. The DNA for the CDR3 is TGTGCCGGGGGACAGGGGGCTCGTTCACCCCTCCACTTT. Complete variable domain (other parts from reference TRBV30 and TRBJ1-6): SQTIHQWPATLVQPVGSPLSLECTVEGTSNPNLYWYRQAAGRGLQLLFYSVGIGQISSEVPQNLSASRPQDRQFILSSKKLLLSDSGFYLCAGGQGARSPLHFGNGTRLTVT.

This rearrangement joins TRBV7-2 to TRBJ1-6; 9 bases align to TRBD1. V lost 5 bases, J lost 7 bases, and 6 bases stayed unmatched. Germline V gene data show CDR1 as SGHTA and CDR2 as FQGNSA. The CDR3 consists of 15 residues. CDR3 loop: CASSPRTGANSPLHF. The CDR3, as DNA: TGTGCCAGCAGCCCTCGGACAGGGGCAAATTCACCCCTCCACTTT.

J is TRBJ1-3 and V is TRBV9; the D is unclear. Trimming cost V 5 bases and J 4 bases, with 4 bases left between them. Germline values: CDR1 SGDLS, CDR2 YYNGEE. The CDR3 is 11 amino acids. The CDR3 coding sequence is TGTGCCAGCAGGTCGGGAAACACCATATATTTT. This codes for CASRSGNTIYF.

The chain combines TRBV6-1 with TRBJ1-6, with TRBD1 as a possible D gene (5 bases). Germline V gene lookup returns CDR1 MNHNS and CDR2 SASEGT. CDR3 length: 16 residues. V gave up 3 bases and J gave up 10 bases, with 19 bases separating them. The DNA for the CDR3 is TGTGCCAGCAGTGAGGTGAACACTCCCACAGGCTCACCCCTCCACTTT. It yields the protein CASSEVNTPTGSPLHF.

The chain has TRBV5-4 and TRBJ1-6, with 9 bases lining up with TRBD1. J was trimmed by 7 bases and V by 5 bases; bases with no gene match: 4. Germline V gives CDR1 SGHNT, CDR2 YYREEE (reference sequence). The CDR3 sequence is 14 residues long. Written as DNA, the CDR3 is TGTGCCAGCAGAACCGACAGGGGGAATTCACCCCTCCACTTT. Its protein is CASRTDRGNSPLHF.

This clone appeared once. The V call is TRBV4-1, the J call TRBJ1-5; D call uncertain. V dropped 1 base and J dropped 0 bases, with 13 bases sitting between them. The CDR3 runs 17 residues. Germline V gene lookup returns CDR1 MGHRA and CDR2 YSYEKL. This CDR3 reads CASSQASAGYSNQPQHF. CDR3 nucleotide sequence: TGCGCCAGCAGCCAAGCCTCGGCAGGTTATAGCAATCAGCCCCAGCATTTT.

The CDR3 DNA is TGTGCCAGCAGCTTGGTCCGGGTCGCAGATACGCAGTATTTT. Translating it yields CASSLVRVADTQYF. This chain connects TRBV5-4 to TRBJ2-3, with D unclear. CDR1 is SGHNT and CDR2 is YYREEE in the germline V gene (reference sequence). This CDR3 region has 14 residues. V was clipped by 0 bases and J by 4 bases, with 9 bases between them.

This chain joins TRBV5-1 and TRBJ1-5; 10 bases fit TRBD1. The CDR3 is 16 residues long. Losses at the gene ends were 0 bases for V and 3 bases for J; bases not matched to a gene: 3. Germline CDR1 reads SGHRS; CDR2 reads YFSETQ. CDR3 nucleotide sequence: TGCGCCAGCAGCTTGGGGACAGGGGGTCCCAATCAGCCCCAGCATTTT. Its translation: CASSLGTGGPNQPQHF. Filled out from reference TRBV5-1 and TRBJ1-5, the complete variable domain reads KAGVTQTPRYLIKTRGQQVTLSCSPISGHRSVSWYQQTPGQGLQFLFEYFSETQRNKGNFPGRFSGRQFSNSRSEMNVSTLELGDSALYLCASSLGTGGPNQPQHFGDGTRLSIL.